This T cell receptor (beta chain) was captured in a study of human thymus T cells (dated by TCRdb to about 2020). For context, the study as a whole: The study described the TCR alpha and beta repertoires in eight or nine infant thymus samples and a handful of matching peripheral blood samples. The infant donors were roughly 7 to 244 days old, and the cohort included six or seven males and two females. The full study reports these points: V and J gene segment usage appeared biased in both thymic and peripheral blood repertoires. On average, thymus samples yielded around 850,000 unique TCRB clonotypes, whereas blood samples yielded about 80,000.

Immunologically healthy infants undergoing open corrective cardiac surgery for congenital heart defects in Finland were used as donors. For four of the eight donors, a small about 0.5-1 mL aliquot of peripheral blood was collected during surgery. Instead of starting from a fixed cell number, genomic DNA extraction from blood samples used all available leukocytes. ACK lysis buffer was used to remove erythrocytes from the blood, and the remaining leukocytes were kept as pellets at -70 degrees C. Genomic DNA was extracted from frozen cell pellets with a QIAsymphony instrument. TCRB and TCRAD loci were amplified from a standardized quantity of quality-controlled genomic DNA using the immunoSEQ multiplex PCR assay. The amplicons spanned the V(D)J region and were long enough to cover the CDR3 and allow V and J genes to be identified. The amplicons were sequenced on an Illumina platform via the commercial immunoSEQ service. Under the source paper's analysis protocol: Primer bias and sequencing errors were corrected as previously described, and TCRAD and TCRB were defined on the basis of the IMGT database. The repertoires were analysed using immunoSEQ Analyzer 3.0 and VDJTools for basic statistics, V/J segment usage, diversity estimates, rarefaction and pairwise overlap. Diversity was estimated using the Chao1, ChaoE, Efron-Thisted, Shannon and inverse Simpson indices, and was also estimated on datasets down-sampled to the size of the smallest sample. For repertoire overlap, CDR3 nucleotide sequence, V gene and J gene had to match strictly, and clustering was done by Jaccard-based multidimensional scaling. Not all clones reach the TCRdb copy of this immuneACCESS table, which keeps in-frame sequences only. Checked studies attribute under half of the gap to unresolved V genes and leave the rest unexplained. V and J calls and clone size are given by that table; D and trimming were obtained from the DNA. The sample yields tens of thousands of clones; 85% to 95% were counted once. The ten most abundant clones make up around 5.9% of the sample.

For this clone: What this receptor recognizes is not known. It has no much larger one-base neighbor in the sample; base qualities were not kept.

For CDR1 and CDR2, the germline V gene lists MNHNS and SASEGT. There are 16 amino acids in the CDR3, from cysteine to phenylalanine inclusive. The entry retains the CDR3 DNA only, 48 bases that are in frame from base 1. V sheds 1 base and J sheds 8 bases, leaving 17 bases between their ends. The sequence is built from TRBV6-1 and TRBJ1-4; 6 matching bases give a weak D call of TRBD1. The sequence was obtained from a boy under two years old with a congenital heart defect but otherwise immunologically healthy. The sample was blood. The sequence in DNA is TGTGCCAGCAGTGAAGTTATCAGGGGCGCGAAGGAAAAACTGTTTTTT. The translation is CASSEVIRGAKEKLFF.